This TCR beta chain was retrieved from a study of OX40 agonist ivuxolimab in advanced cancers. Trimming removed 1 base from V and 2 bases from J, with 12 bases in between. CDR3 length equals 15 residues. Samples of blood were obtained at baseline, on cycle 4 day 1, and on cycle 7 day 1. Clones were read by immunoSEQ multiplex PCR, and TCRdb kept only the in-frame ones, dropping some. The sample carries 60,000 or so clones, more than 80% recorded once. This sequence joins TRBV23-1 and TRBJ2-7; a possible D gene is TRBD2 (6 bases). TRBV23-1 is filed as an ORF, its function uncertain. This specimen was CD4+ or CD8+ T cells sorted from blood, taken in a trial of the OX40 agonist ivuxolimab. This TCR derives from an adult with an advanced solid tumor such as melanoma, head and neck, liver or kidney cancer. The CDR3 protein is CASSQWQGGTYEQYF. CDR3 DNA sequence: TGCGCCAGCAGTCAATGGCAGGGAGGAACCTACGAGCAGTACTTC.